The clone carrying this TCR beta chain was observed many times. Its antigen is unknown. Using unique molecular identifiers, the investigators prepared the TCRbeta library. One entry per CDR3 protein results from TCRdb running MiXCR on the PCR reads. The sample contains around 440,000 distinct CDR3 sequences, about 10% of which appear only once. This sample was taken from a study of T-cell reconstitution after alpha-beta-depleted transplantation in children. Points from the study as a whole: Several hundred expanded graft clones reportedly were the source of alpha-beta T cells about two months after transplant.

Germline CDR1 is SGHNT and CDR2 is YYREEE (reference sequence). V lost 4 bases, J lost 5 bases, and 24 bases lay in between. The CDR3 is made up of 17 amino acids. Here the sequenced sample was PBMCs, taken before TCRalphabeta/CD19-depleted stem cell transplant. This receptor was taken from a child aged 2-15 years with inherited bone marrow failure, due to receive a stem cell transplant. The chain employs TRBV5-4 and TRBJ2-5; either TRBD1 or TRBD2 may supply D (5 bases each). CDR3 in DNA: TGTGCCAGCAGCCTGAACACACCCGGGACGATAGGGGAGACCCAGTACTTC. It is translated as CASSLNTPGTIGETQYF.